The 22 T cell receptor beta chains in this list originate from one sample, sequenced in a study of T cells in Graves' hyperthyroidism and ophthalmopathy (dated by TCRdb to between 2018 and 2021). The receptor library was made with multiplex PCR. Sequencing relied on an Illumina HiSeq 2000. The TCR beta CDR3 regions were amplified from the RNA transcripts. For the first round of RT-PCR on the TCR CDR3, the HTBI primer set was used together with the Qiagen OneStep RT-PCR kit. TCRdb applied fastp at Q25 and MiXCR to the public reads, then kept only in-frame beta chains. Rows merge per CDR3 protein into single entries with the most common DNA and genes. A total of hundreds of thousands of distinct CDR3 sequences appear in this sample, over 35% of them only once. The top ten clones comprise 7.5% to 9.5% of the sample. The source material was blood. All receptors come from a man between 18 and 35 years old with Graves' hyperthyroidism.

Worth noting for this clonotype: A much larger clone lies one base from this, so it may be a read error. This chain joins TRBV7-9 and TRBJ1-3; no definite D call. The CDR3 covers 16 residues. Trimming removed 4 bases at V and 3 bases at J, with 16 bases between. The germline gives CDR1 SEHNR, CDR2 FQNEAQ (reference sequence). CDR3 coding DNA: TGTGCCAGCAGCTCTCGTGGGAAAGCCAATGGAAACACCATATATTTT. This translates into CASSSRGKANGNTIYF.

The chain joins TRBV14 to TRBJ1-1; D uncertain. Trimming cost V 4 bases and J 3 bases, with 18 bases left between them. The CDR3 length is 16 residues. Germline V lookup: CDR1 SGHDN, CDR2 FVKESK. As DNA, the CDR3 is TGTGCCAGCAGCCCACTTGGTTTGGGCTTTGACACTGAAGCTTTCTTT. This sequence encodes CASSPLGLGFDTEAFF.

At least ten counts were recorded for this clonotype. V is TRBV15 and J is TRBJ1-6; TRBD1 matches 11 bases. Germline V CDR1 and CDR2: LNHNV, YYDKDF (reference sequence). V shed 1 base, J shed 11 bases, and the junction held 4 bases outside the gene matches. The CDR3 covers 15 residues. The CDR3 is CATSRGDRGLTPLHF. The CDR3, as DNA: TGTGCCACCAGCAGAGGGGACAGGGGGTTGACACCCCTCCACTTT.

This clonotype was detected ten times or more. The chain recombines TRBV2 with TRBJ1-2; 8 bases map to TRBD1. This CDR3 contains 15 residues. Germline CDR1 reads SNHLY; CDR2 reads FYNNEI. With V trimmed by 1 base and J by 4 bases, 5 bases remained unmatched. CDR3 coding DNA: TGTGCCAGCAGTGAAGGACAGGGGTCGGCCTATGGCTACACCTTC. It yields the protein CASSEGQGSAYGYTF.

The chain carries TRBV9 and TRBJ1-1; 7 nucleotides match TRBD1. Trimming removed 1 base from V and 1 base from J; junction bases left unmatched: 7. Germline-derived CDR1 and CDR2 are SGDLS and YYNGEE. There are 16 residues in the CDR3. CDR3 amino acids: CASSVRPGQRNTEAFF. As DNA, the CDR3 is TGTGCCAGCAGCGTAAGGCCGGGACAGAGGAACACTGAAGCTTTCTTT.

In the case of this clonotype: Given a much more abundant clone one base away, this may be a read error. The chain is built from TRBV20-1 and TRBJ1-4; TRBD1 matches 7 bases. In germline, CDR1 is DFQATT, CDR2 SNEGSKA (reference sequence). The J segment lost 8 bases and the V segment lost 7 bases, leaving 10 bases of the junction unmatched. This CDR3 is 13 amino acids long. The CDR3 sequence is CSVSRTGGEKLFF. The CDR3 DNA reads as TGCAGTGTCTCCAGGACAGGAGGGGAAAAACTGTTTTTT.

The chain has TRBV5-5 and TRBJ1-6, with 9 nucleotides matching TRBD1. This CDR3 contains 13 residues. Losses at the gene ends were 4 bases for V and 11 bases for J; bases not matched to a gene: 4. Per germline, CDR1 SGHKS and CDR2 YYEKEE (reference sequence). The CDR3 loop is CASSPDRGAPLHF. CDR3 nucleotides: TGTGCCAGCAGCCCGGACAGGGGAGCACCCCTCCACTTT.

The gene calls are TRBV7-3 and TRBJ2-6; perhaps D is TRBD1 or TRBD2 (5 bases each). The CDR3 length is 13 residues. From germline, CDR1 is SGHTA and CDR2 FQGTGA. The CDR3 here is CVGTPSGANVLTF. Here the CDR3 DNA reads TGTGTCGGGACCCCCTCTGGGGCCAACGTCCTGACTTTC.

This clonotype appeared many times. V is TRBV19 and J is TRBJ1-1; possibly TRBD1 for D (6 bases). The CDR3 is made up of 13 amino acids. The germline CDR1 and CDR2 sequences are LNHDA and SQIVND (reference sequence). Trimming removed 6 bases from V and 2 bases from J, with 10 bases in between. The CDR3 reads CASSWDINTEAFF. CDR3 DNA sequence: TGTGCCAGTAGCTGGGACATTAACACTGAAGCTTTCTTT.

This clonotype was observed a few times. This chain connects TRBV7-8 to TRBJ1-5; 9 positions agree with TRBD1. This CDR3 has 18 residues. V dropped 4 bases and J dropped 2; count of bases not matched to a gene: 12. Per germline, CDR1 SGHVS and CDR2 FQNEAQ. CDR3: CASSSLDRGGVGNQPQHF. The CDR3 nucleotides are TGTGCCAGCAGCTCCCTGGACAGGGGAGGTGTAGGCAATCAGCCCCAGCATTTT.

This chain joins TRBV5-1 and TRBJ1-1; no clear D gene. This CDR3 has 14 amino acids. Trimming stripped 2 bases from V and 1 base from J, with 9 bases between. Germline assignment: CDR1 SGHRS and CDR2 YFSETQ. DNA for the CDR3: TGCGCCAGCAGCTTACGGGCCTCGAACACTGAAGCTTTCTTT. Protein product: CASSLRASNTEAFF.

The chain is built from TRBV29-1 and TRBJ2-1, with no clear D. Per the germline V gene, CDR1 is SQVTM and CDR2 is ANQGSEA. The CDR3 has 13 amino acids. The germline V and J ends were trimmed by 6 bases and 10 bases, with 19 bases remaining between them. The CDR3 sequence is CSVADLVSGEQFF. Written as DNA, the CDR3 is TGCAGCGTAGCTGATCTTGTCAGTGGCGAGCAGTTCTTC.

This clonotype has more than one count but fewer than ten. This chain joins TRBV5-1 and TRBJ1-1, with no clear D. This CDR3 is 14 amino acids long. Germline assignment: CDR1 SGHRS and CDR2 YFSETQ. V was cut by 1 base and J by 4 bases, with 11 bases left in between. CDR3 in amino acids: CASSLRGSVTEAFF. The DNA for the CDR3 is TGCGCCAGCAGCTTGAGAGGGTCCGTCACTGAAGCTTTCTTT.

This clonotype was counted many times. The chain links TRBV7-6 to TRBJ2-7; weak D call: TRBD2 (6 bases). V was clipped by 1 base and J by 5 bases, with 9 bases between them. Germline V lookup: CDR1 SGHVS, CDR2 FNYEAQ. CDR3 length: 13 residues. Written as DNA, the CDR3 is TGTGCCAGCAGCTTAGGTCCTAGCGACGAGCAGTACTTC. Its translation is CASSLGPSDEQYF.

This clonotype turned up a few times. The chain recombines TRBV7-2 with TRBJ1-6, with a possible D match to TRBD1 (5 bases). The germline V gene encodes CDR1 SGHTA and CDR2 FQGNSA. Trimming took off 2 bases at V and 6 bases at J, with 17 bases between the two ends. This CDR3 is built from 17 residues. CDR3 in DNA: TGTGCCAGCAGCTTAAGTTTGGGACGGCTGATTAATTCACCCCTCCACTTT. Its translation is CASSLSLGRLINSPLHF.

This clonotype was found many times. V is TRBV10-3 and J is TRBJ2-5; no definite D call. The CDR3 consists of 13 residues. Trimming shortened V by 5 bases and J by 2 bases, and 9 bases separated the two germline ends. Germline V CDR1 and CDR2: ENHRY, SYGVKD. This CDR3 reads CAISSSTQETQYF. CDR3 DNA sequence: TGTGCCATCAGTTCTTCGACTCAAGAGACCCAGTACTTC.

This clonotype has just a few counts. The chain is built from TRBV12-3 or TRBV12-4 and TRBJ1-1; D perhaps matches TRBD1 (5 bases). This CDR3 comprises 13 residues. With 4 bases removed from V and 5 bases from J, the gap between germline ends came to 11 bases. Here the CDR3 DNA reads TGTGCCAGCAGTTGGGGGGGTGAGACTGAAGCTTTCTTT. Protein product: CASSWGGETEAFF.

This clonotype was recorded many times. Germline and junction disagree at one end, which may indicate a read error. The chain has TRBV7-7 and TRBJ2-2; TRBD2 might be the D (6 bases). From germline, CDR1 is SSHAT and CDR2 FNYEAQ (reference sequence). This CDR3 contains 16 residues. This chain's CDR3 is CASSPWAGTNTGELFF. CDR3 in DNA: TGTGCTAGCAGCCCCTGGGCGGGGACGAACACCGGGGAGCTGTTTTTT. The full variable domain, in which reference TRBV7-7 and TRBJ2-2 provide the parts outside the CDR3, is GAGVSQSPRYKVTKRGQDVTLRCDPISSHATLYWYQQALGQGPEFLTYFNYEAQPDKSGLPSDRFSAERPEGSISTLTIQRTEQRDSAMYRCASSPWAGTNTGELFFGEGSRLTVL.

In its sample, this clonotype was seen many times. The V gene is TRBV7-3, the J gene TRBJ1-1; D call uncertain. V gave up 4 bases and J gave up 1 base, with 7 bases separating them. Germline CDR1 is SGHTA and CDR2 is FQGTGA. CDR3 length equals 13 residues. The CDR3, as DNA: TGTGCCAGCAGCTCGCAGGCGAACACTGAAGCTTTCTTT. This encodes CASSSQANTEAFF.

This clonotype was found many times. The V call is TRBV15, the J call TRBJ2-5; tentatively, D is TRBD2 (5 bases). The CDR3 has 14 amino acids. CDR1 LNHNV and CDR2 YYDKDF come from the germline V gene (reference sequence). Trimming stripped 0 bases from V and 4 bases from J, with 9 bases between. The DNA for the CDR3 is TGTGCCACCAGCAGAGATATTGGAGGAGAGACCCAGTACTTC. It codes for CATSRDIGGETQYF.

In regard to this clonotype: A much larger clone is a single base away; this may be a read error. This sequence joins TRBV10-3 and TRBJ2-7; the D is unclear. Germline CDR1 is ENHRY and CDR2 is SYGVKD. CDR3 length equals 15 residues. In nucleotides, the CDR3 is TGTGCCACCAGTGACCCGACGTTTTCCTTCTACGAGCAGTACTTC. It translates to CATSDPTFSFYEQYF.

This clonotype was seen a handful of times. The rearrangement uses TRBV2 and TRBJ2-7, with 8 bases matching TRBD1. The junction had 8 bases not matched to a gene; V was cut back by 10 bases and J by 3 bases. The CDR3 extends over 13 amino acids. Germline V gives CDR1 SNHLY, CDR2 FYNNEI. The CDR3 nucleotides read TGTGCCATTTTGACAGGGGAGAACTACGAGCAGTACTTC. It encodes CAILTGENYEQYF.